Below are 15 T cell receptor beta chains sequenced from a single sample in a study of T cells in Graves' hyperthyroidism and ophthalmopathy. Amplified regions were TCR beta CDR3 sequences from RNA transcripts. HTBI primers drove first-round RT-PCR of the TCR CDR3. TCRdb re-analysed the multiplex PCR reads in MiXCR, keeping a single row per CDR3 protein. Here the sample spans some 530,000 distinct CDR3 sequences, under 25% being singletons. The sample taken for sequencing was blood. The origin of the receptors is an older woman with Graves' ophthalmopathy.

This clonotype appeared a few times. The chain carries TRBV24-1 and TRBJ2-3, with D possibly called TRBD1 or TRBD2 (5 bases each). The ends were cut back, 3 bases at V and 1 base at J, with 13 bases in the middle. Germline CDR1 and CDR2: KGHDR and SFDVKD. This CDR3 is built from 16 residues. Here the CDR3 reads CATSDGDRRGTDTQYF. CDR3 sequence (DNA): TGTGCCACCAGTGATGGGGACCGTAGGGGCACAGATACGCAGTATTTT.

This clonotype has more than one count but fewer than ten. The rearrangement joins TRBV5-1 to TRBJ2-1, with 11 bases fitting TRBD2. The ends lost 5 bases at V and 8 bases at J; junction bases unmatched: 15. Germline lookup yields CDR1 SGHRS and CDR2 YFSETQ. CDR3 length: 17 amino acids. The CDR3 loop is CASRLPPTSGSPHEQFF. The CDR3 DNA is TGCGCCAGCAGACTCCCTCCTACTAGCGGGAGTCCCCATGAGCAGTTCTTC.

V is TRBV20-1 and J is TRBJ2-5, with 9 bases that match TRBD1. Trimming at V came to 4 bases and at J to 3 bases, leaving 6 bases not matched to a gene. Germline V gene data show CDR1 as DFQATT and CDR2 as SNEGSKA (reference sequence). The CDR3 consists of 14 residues. The CDR3 here is CSATGQGTEETQYF. As DNA, the CDR3 is TGCAGTGCTACGGGACAGGGTACGGAAGAGACCCAGTACTTC.

This clonotype was seen at least ten times. This chain uses TRBV12-3 or TRBV12-4 with TRBJ1-1; D might be TRBD1 (5 bases). The germline V and J ends were trimmed by 4 bases and 2 bases, with 5 bases remaining between them. The CDR3 length is 12 residues. The CDR3 DNA reads TGTGCCAGCAGTTGGGGCAACACTGAAGCTTTCTTT. Translation gives CASSWGNTEAFF.

This clonotype was counted only a few times. V gene TRBV10-1 combines with J gene TRBJ2-7; 14 positions match TRBD2. The junction had 13 bases not matched to a gene; V was cut back by 2 bases and J by 1 base. Germline CDR1 is WNHNN and CDR2 is SYGVQD (reference sequence). This CDR3 has 20 amino acids. CDR3 protein: CASSERPGLAGVGLSYEQYF. The CDR3, as DNA: TGCGCCAGCAGTGAGCGACCGGGACTAGCGGGAGTTGGATTGTCCTACGAGCAGTACTTC.

The CDR3 region has the DNA TGTGCCAGCAGTTACTTCGGGACTAGCGGGAGCCCCACAGATACGCAGTATTTT. Protein product: CASSYFGTSGSPTDTQYF. V gene TRBV6-2 or TRBV6-3 combines with J gene TRBJ2-3, with 14 positions matching TRBD2. CDR3 length: 18 residues. After removal of 1 base from V and 2 bases from J, the junction contained 5 bases not matched to a gene. The V gene's germline CDR1 is MNHEY and CDR2 SVGEGT.

A few counts support this clonotype. The V and J genes are TRBV9 and TRBJ1-5; the D gene is possibly TRBD1 (6 bases). The CDR3 length is 15 residues. CDR1 SGDLS and CDR2 YYNGEE come from the germline V gene. V lost 4 bases, J lost 8 bases, and 19 bases lay in between. CDR3 coding DNA: TGTGCCAGCAGCCCCGGCCAGGGGTCCATAAAGCCCCAGCATTTT. It codes for CASSPGQGSIKPQHF.

Many counts were recorded for this clonotype. The J gene is TRBJ1-1, the V gene TRBV28; TRBD1 matches at 7 bases. J lost 1 base, V lost 5 bases, and 7 bases had no gene match. The CDR3 contains 15 residues. Germline V gene lookup returns CDR1 MDHEN and CDR2 SYDVKM. CDR3 DNA: TGTGCCAGCAGTCGGCTGGGACAGCCGAACACTGAAGCTTTCTTT. It specifies CASSRLGQPNTEAFF.

The chain has TRBV7-9 and TRBJ2-1; tentative D call: TRBD1 (5 bases). The CDR3 totals 15 residues. Trimming took 1 base from V and 3 from J, leaving 10 bases between them. Germline V gene sequence: CDR1 SEHNR, CDR2 FQNEAQ (reference sequence). CDR3 sequence: CASSLDDRNYNEQFF. The CDR3, as DNA: TGTGCCAGCAGCTTAGACGACAGAAACTACAATGAGCAGTTCTTC.

The V gene is TRBV11-2, the J gene TRBJ1-1, with D perhaps TRBD1 (5 bases). The CDR3 sequence is 14 residues long. The germline V gene has CDR1 SGHAT and CDR2 FQNNGV. V was clipped by 5 bases and J by 5 bases, with 15 bases between them. The CDR3 bases are TGTGCCAGCAGCAATAGACAGCGGGGTACTGAAGCTTTCTTT. Translation: CASSNRQRGTEAFF.

The V and J genes are TRBV13 and TRBJ2-5, with D possibly TRBD1 on 6 matching bases. The germline gives CDR1 PRHDT, CDR2 FYEKMQ (reference sequence). The V end was cut by 6 bases, the J end by 2 bases, with 16 bases between. The CDR3 totals 15 residues. The chain's CDR3 is CASSSMGAAQETQYF. CDR3 DNA: TGTGCCAGCAGTTCTATGGGGGCCGCGCAAGAGACCCAGTACTTC.

This clonotype has at least ten counts. The chain is built from TRBV2 and TRBJ2-5; no firm D call. V shed 4 bases and J shed 0 bases, with 9 bases lying between them. The germline CDR1 and CDR2 sequences are SNHLY and FYNNEI. This CDR3 has 14 amino acids. The CDR3 bases are TGTGCCAGCAGTGCGACTGAATACCAAGAGACCCAGTACTTC. This encodes CASSATEYQETQYF. Drawing the rest from reference TRBV2 and TRBJ2-5, the complete variable domain is EPEVTQTPSHQVTQMGQEVILRCVPISNHLYFYWYRQILGQKVEFLVSFYNNEISEKSEIFDDQFSVERPDGSNFTLKIRSTKLEDSAMYFCASSATEYQETQYFGPGTRLLVL.

The V gene is TRBV5-5, the J gene TRBJ2-1; 8 bases are shared with TRBD2. The CDR3 sequence is 15 residues long. Germline V gives CDR1 SGHKS, CDR2 YYEKEE (reference sequence). V lost 6 bases, J lost 6 bases, and 11 bases stayed unmatched. The CDR3 DNA reads as TGTGCCAGCACCGGGGGGGCTATGGGGGCCAATGAGCAGTTCTTC. It specifies CASTGGAMGANEQFF.

This clonotype was observed many times. J is TRBJ2-1 and V is TRBV12-3 or TRBV12-4; 7 bases map to TRBD1. V was clipped by 2 bases and J by 3 bases; unmatched bases: 4. This CDR3 is 15 amino acids long. In nucleotides, the CDR3 is TGTGCCAGCAGTTTAATGACAGGGAGCTACAATGAGCAGTTCTTC. This codes for CASSLMTGSYNEQFF.

This clonotype was observed a handful of times. The chain uses TRBV4-1 and TRBJ2-5; TRBD1 matches 9 bases. Germline-derived CDR1 and CDR2 are MGHRA and YSYEKL. This CDR3 region has 16 residues. The V gene end was trimmed by 1 base and the J gene end by 1 base; junction bases not matched to a gene: 4. Here the CDR3 reads CASSQGRQGGQETQYF. The CDR3 coding sequence is TGCGCCAGCAGCCAAGGAAGACAGGGGGGCCAAGAGACCCAGTACTTC.